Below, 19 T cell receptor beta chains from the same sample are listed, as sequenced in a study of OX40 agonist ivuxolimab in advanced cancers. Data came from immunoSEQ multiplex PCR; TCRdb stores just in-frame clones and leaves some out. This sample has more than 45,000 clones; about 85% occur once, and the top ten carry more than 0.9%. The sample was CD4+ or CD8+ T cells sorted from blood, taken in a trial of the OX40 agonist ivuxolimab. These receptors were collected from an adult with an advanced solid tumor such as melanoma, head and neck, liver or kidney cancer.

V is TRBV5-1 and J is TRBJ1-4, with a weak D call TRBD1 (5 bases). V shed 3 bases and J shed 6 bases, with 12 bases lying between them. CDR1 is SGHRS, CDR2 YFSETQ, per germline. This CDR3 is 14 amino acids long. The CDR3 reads CASSSRGWDEKLFF. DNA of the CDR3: TGCGCCAGCAGCTCCCGGGGGTGGGATGAAAAACTGTTTTTT.

As DNA, the CDR3 is TGCGCCAGCAGCCAAGATAGGGGGGGGGCATACGAGCAGTACTTC. Translating it yields CASSQDRGGAYEQYF. The chain employs TRBV4-1 and TRBJ2-7; D is possibly TRBD2 (7 bases). Trimming took off 0 bases at V and 4 bases at J, with 13 bases between the two ends. CDR3 size: 15 residues. CDR1 and CDR2 from the germline V gene are MGHRA and YSYEKL.

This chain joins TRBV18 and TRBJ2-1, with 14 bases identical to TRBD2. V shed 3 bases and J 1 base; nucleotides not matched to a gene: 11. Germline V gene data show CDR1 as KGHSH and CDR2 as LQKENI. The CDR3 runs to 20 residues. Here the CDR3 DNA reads TGTGCCAGCTCACCGATGGGACTAGCGGGAGTATTGAGGTCCTACAATGAGCAGTTCTTC. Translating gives CASSPMGLAGVLRSYNEQFF.

The CDR3 spells CASSPSRSGNTIYF. The CDR3 bases are TGTGCCAGCTCACCATCACGCTCTGGAAACACCATATATTTT. The chain carries TRBV18 and TRBJ1-3; D gene ambiguous. The CDR3 runs 14 residues. With 2 bases removed from V and 0 bases from J, the gap between germline ends came to 5 bases. The germline CDR1 and CDR2 sequences are KGHSH and LQKENI.

The CDR3 here is CASSLVGDNTEAFF. The CDR3 DNA reads as TGTGCCAGCAGCTTAGTGGGGGATAACACTGAAGCTTTCTTT. The V and J genes are TRBV7-6 and TRBJ1-1, with D possibly being TRBD1 (5 bases). The germline gives CDR1 SGHVS, CDR2 FNYEAQ. There are 14 residues in the CDR3. Trimming cost V 1 base and J 2 bases, with 8 bases left between them.

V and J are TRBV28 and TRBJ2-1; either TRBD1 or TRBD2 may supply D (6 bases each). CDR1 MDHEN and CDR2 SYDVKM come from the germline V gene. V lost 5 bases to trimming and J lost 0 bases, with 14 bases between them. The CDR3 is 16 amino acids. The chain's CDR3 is CASSTAWGASYNEQFF. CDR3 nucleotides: TGTGCCAGCAGTACCGCTTGGGGGGCCTCCTACAATGAGCAGTTCTTC.

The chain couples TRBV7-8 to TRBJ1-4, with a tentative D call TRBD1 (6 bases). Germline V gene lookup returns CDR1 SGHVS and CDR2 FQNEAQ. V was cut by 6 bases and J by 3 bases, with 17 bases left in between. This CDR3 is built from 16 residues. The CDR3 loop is CASREQGMGANEKLFF. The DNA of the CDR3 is TGTGCCAGCAGAGAACAGGGTATGGGGGCTAATGAAAAACTGTTTTTT.

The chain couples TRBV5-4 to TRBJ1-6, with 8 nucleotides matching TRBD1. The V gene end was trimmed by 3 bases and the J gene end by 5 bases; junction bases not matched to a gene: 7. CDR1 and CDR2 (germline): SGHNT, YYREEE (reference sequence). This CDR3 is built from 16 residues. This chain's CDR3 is CASSSKTGQDNSPLHF. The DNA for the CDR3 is TGTGCCAGCAGCTCGAAAACGGGACAGGATAATTCACCCCTCCACTTT.

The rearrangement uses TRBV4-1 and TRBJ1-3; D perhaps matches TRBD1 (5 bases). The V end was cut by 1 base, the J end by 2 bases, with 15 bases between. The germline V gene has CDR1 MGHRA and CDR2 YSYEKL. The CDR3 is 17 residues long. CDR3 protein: CASSQVDPGGTGNTIYF. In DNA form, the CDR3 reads TGCGCCAGCAGCCAAGTTGATCCCGGGGGAACTGGAAACACCATATATTTT.

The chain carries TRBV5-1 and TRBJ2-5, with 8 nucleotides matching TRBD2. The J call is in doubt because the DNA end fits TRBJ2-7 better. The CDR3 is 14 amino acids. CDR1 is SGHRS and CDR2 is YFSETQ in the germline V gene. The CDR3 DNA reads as TGCGCCAGCAGCTTTAGCGGGGACTCCTACGAGCAGTACTTC. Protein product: CASSFSGDSYEQYF.

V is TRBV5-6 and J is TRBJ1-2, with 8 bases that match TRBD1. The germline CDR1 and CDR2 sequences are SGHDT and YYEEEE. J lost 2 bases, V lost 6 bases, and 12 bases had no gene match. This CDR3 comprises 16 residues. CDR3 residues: CASNLGGTGLNYGYTF. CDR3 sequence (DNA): TGTGCCAGCAACCTGGGGGGGACAGGCCTGAACTATGGCTACACCTTC.

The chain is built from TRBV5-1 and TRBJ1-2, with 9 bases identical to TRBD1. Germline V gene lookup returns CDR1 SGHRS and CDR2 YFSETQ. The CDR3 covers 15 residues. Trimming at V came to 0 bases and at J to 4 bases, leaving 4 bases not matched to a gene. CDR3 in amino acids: CASSLEGTGTYGYTF. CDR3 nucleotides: TGCGCCAGCAGCTTGGAGGGGACAGGGACCTATGGCTACACCTTC.

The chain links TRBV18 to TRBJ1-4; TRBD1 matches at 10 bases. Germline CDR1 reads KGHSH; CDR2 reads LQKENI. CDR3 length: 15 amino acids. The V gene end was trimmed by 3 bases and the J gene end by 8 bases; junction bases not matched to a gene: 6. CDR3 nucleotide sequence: TGTGCCAGCTCACCGCGACAGGGGGCGAGGGAAAAACTGTTTTTT. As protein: CASSPRQGAREKLFF.

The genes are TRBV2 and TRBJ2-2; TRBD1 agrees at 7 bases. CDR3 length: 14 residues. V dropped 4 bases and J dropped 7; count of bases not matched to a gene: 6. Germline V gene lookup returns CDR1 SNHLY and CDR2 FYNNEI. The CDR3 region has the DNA TGTGCCAGCAGTGGACAGGGTTCGGTCGGGGAGCTGTTTTTT. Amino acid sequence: CASSGQGSVGELFF.

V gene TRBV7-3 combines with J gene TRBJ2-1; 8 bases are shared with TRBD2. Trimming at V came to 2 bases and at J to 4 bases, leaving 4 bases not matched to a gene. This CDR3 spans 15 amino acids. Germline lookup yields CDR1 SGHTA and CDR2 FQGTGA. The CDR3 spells CASSLSAGEYNEQFF. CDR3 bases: TGTGCCAGCAGCTTATCAGCGGGAGAGTACAATGAGCAGTTCTTC.

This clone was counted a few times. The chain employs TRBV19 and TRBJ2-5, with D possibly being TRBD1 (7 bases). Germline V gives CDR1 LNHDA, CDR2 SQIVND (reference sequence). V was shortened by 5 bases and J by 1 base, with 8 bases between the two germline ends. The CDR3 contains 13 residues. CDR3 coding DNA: TGTGCCAGTAGTCAGGGGGGCCAAGAGACCCAGTACTTC. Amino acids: CASSQGGQETQYF.

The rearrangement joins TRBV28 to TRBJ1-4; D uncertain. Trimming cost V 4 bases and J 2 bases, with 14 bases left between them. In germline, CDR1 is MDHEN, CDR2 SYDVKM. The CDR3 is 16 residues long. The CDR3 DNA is TGTGCCAGCAGTTCCATGTATGGTCTGACTAATGAAAAACTGTTTTTT. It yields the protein CASSSMYGLTNEKLFF. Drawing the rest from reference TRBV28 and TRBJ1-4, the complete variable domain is DVKVTQSSRYLVKRTGEKVFLECVQDMDHENMFWYRQDPGLGLRLIYFSYDVKMKEKGDIPEGYSVSREKKERFSLILESASTNQTSMYLCASSSMYGLTNEKLFFGSGTQLSVL.

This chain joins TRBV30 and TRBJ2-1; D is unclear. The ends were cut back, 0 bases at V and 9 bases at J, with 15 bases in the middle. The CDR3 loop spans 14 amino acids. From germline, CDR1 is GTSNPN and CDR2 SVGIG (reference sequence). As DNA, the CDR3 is TGTGCCTGGAGTGTAATACTCGCACCCGGTGAGCAGTTCTTC. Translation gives CAWSVILAPGEQFF.

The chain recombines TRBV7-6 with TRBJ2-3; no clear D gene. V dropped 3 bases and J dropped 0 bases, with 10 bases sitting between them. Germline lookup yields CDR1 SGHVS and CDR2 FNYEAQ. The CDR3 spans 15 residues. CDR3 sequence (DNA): TGTGCCAGCAGCTTGATTCACTCCAGCACAGATACGCAGTATTTT. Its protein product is CASSLIHSSTDTQYF. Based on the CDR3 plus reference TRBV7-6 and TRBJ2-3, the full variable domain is GAGVSQSPRYKVTKRGQDVALRCDPISGHVSLYWYRQALGQGPEFLTYFNYEAQQDKSGLPNDRFSAERPEGSISTLTIQRTEQRDSAMYRCASSLIHSSTDTQYFGPGTRLTVL.